This T cell receptor (beta chain) was recovered during a study of cytomegalovirus exposure and HLA in healthy donors. Study-wide findings and caveats: Associated with cytomegalovirus, according to the listing, were 150 to 200 TCR beta chains.

Remarks on this clone: Its antigen is not identified.

Some clones are missing from TCRdb's copy, which holds only in-frame ones; the method was immunoSEQ multiplex PCR. The sample lists 200,000 to 300,000 clones, about 90% occurring once. This clonotype originated in a woman aged 25 to 45 in good health and CMV-seropositive. The material sequenced was PBMCs.

The CDR3, as DNA: TGTGCCTGGGGAAGACAGGGGACTGAAGCTTTCTTT. Translation: CAWGRQGTEAFF. V is TRBV30 and J is TRBJ1-1; 8 bases line up with TRBD1. The germline gives CDR1 GTSNPN, CDR2 SVGIG (reference sequence). The length of the CDR3 is 12 residues. The V gene end was trimmed by 5 bases and the J gene end by 5 bases; junction bases not matched to a gene: 4.